These 24 T cell receptor beta chains were all obtained from the same sample, sequenced in a study of human T cells and chemical hapten exposure (dated by TCRdb to the early 2020s). The library was obtained by RACE. Sequencing took place on a NextSeq 500. In-frame beta chains were kept once TCRdb had trimmed the public reads at Q25 with fastp and called clones with MiXCR. Entries that share a CDR3 protein sequence are merged under the most common genes and DNA. Recorded for this sample are about 380,000 distinct CDR3 sequences; about 6.9% of them occurred a single time. 5% to 6% of the sample is taken by the ten largest. The time point label for this specimen denotes: patch test 2, 6 weeks after DPC sensitization. The sample's treatment or condition label is to be understood as: therapeutic diphenylcyclopropenone sensitization with weekly scalp DPC. Material: whole blood, obtained in connection with sensitization to the hapten diphenylcyclopropenone (DPC). The receptor source for this set is a woman aged 18-30 years with alopecia areata. Some clones in this sample may be carry-over from other donors' samples.

In this sample, this clonotype turned up many times. The rearrangement links TRBV4-1 to TRBJ2-3; D may correspond to TRBD1 or TRBD2 (5 bases each). This CDR3 is 17 amino acids long. Trimming pared 0 bases from V and 2 bases from J, leaving 15 bases between. The germline gives CDR1 MGHRA, CDR2 YSYEKL. CDR3 sequence (DNA): TGCGCCAGCAGCCAAGAAAAGGGACGAAGCTACACAGATACGCAGTATTTT. Protein sequence: CASSQEKGRSYTDTQYF.

This clonotype came up many times. CDR3 sequence: CASSLTSGGADTQYF. The CDR3 coding sequence is TGTGCCAGCAGTTTGACTAGCGGGGGGGCAGATACGCAGTATTTT. The V gene is TRBV6-5, the J gene TRBJ2-3; 14 bases agree with TRBD2. V was clipped by 4 bases and J by 4 bases; unmatched bases: 1. This CDR3 is built from 15 residues. CDR1 is MNHEY, CDR2 SVGAGI, per germline.

The gene calls are TRBV5-1 and TRBJ1-2; TRBD1 aligns across 10 bases. Trimming at V came to 4 bases and at J to 8 bases, leaving 8 bases not matched to a gene. This CDR3 is built from 14 residues. Germline assignment: CDR1 SGHRS and CDR2 YFSETQ. CDR3 nucleotides: TGCGCCAGCAGCCGCAACGGACAGGGGGAAGGCTACACCTTC. Amino acids: CASSRNGQGEGYTF.

The chain is built from TRBV28 and TRBJ2-2, with 10 bases matching TRBD2. Germline values: CDR1 MDHEN, CDR2 SYDVKM. The CDR3 has 13 amino acids. CDR3 loop: CAASGGSTGELFF. The CDR3 region has the DNA TGTGCGGCTAGCGGGGGTTCAACCGGGGAGCTGTTTTTT.

There are a few counts of this clonotype. The CDR3 nucleotides read TGTGCCAGCAGCTTGGCAGGGGCTCATCAGCCCCAGCATTTT. Translation: CASSLAGAHQPQHF. V is TRBV7-2 and J is TRBJ1-5; a weak D match, TRBD1 (6 bases). The CDR3 covers 14 residues. V shed 3 bases and J shed 5 bases, with 11 bases lying between them. The germline gives CDR1 SGHTA, CDR2 FQGNSA.

This clonotype was counted between two and nine times. V usage is TRBV6-1 and J usage is TRBJ2-7, with 12 bases lining up with TRBD2. V shed 4 bases and J 2 bases; nucleotides not matched to a gene: 6. CDR1 and CDR2 (germline): MNHNS, SASEGT. The CDR3 runs 16 residues. CDR3 nucleotide sequence: TGTGCCAGCAGTGCCCAACTAGCGGGGGGCCCCTACGAGCAGTACTTC. It is translated as CASSAQLAGGPYEQYF.

The CDR3 DNA follows: TGTGCCAGCAGTTACTCGCCGGCTCAACTGACGGCTAGCTCCTATAATTCACCCCTCCACTTT. It specifies CASSYSPAQLTASSYNSPLHF. The genes are TRBV6-2 or TRBV6-3 and TRBJ1-6; no reliable D call. Trimming pared 0 bases from V and 0 bases from J, leaving 21 bases between. This CDR3 contains 21 residues. Germline V gives CDR1 MNHEY, CDR2 SVGEGT.

The chain links TRBV6-5 to TRBJ1-2, with D uncertain. This CDR3 contains 16 residues. Trimming removed 0 bases from V and 4 bases from J, with 15 bases in between. In germline, CDR1 is MNHEY, CDR2 SVGAGI. The DNA for the CDR3 is TGTGCCAGCAGTTACTCCGAAAGGACGGAGACCTATGGCTACACCTTC. Translated: CASSYSERTETYGYTF.

The chain joins TRBV20-1 to TRBJ1-3; D gene unclear. The CDR3 is 13 amino acids. Trimming cost V 4 bases and J 0 bases, with 7 bases left between them. CDR1 and CDR2 (germline): DFQATT, SNEGSKA (reference sequence). The CDR3 DNA is TGCAGTGCTAAATGGTCCTCTGGAAACACCATATATTTT. Translating it yields CSAKWSSGNTIYF.

The V and J genes are TRBV12-3 or TRBV12-4 and TRBJ2-3, with 12 bases lining up with TRBD2. The length of the CDR3 is 14 residues. The trim removed 7 bases at V and 7 bases at J, leaving 6 bases unmatched. The CDR3 here is CASTPSGGANTQYF. In DNA, the CDR3 is TGTGCCAGCACTCCTAGCGGGGGGGCGAATACGCAGTATTTT.

The chain joins TRBV11-1 to TRBJ2-2, with 7 nucleotides matching TRBD1. The CDR3 is 15 residues long. The V and J ends lost 5 bases and 4 bases, in that order; junction bases with no gene match: 7. Germline V gene data show CDR1 as SGHAT and CDR2 as FQDESV (reference sequence). The DNA of the CDR3 is TGTGCCAGCAGCCTTGACAGGGATCGCACCGGGGAGCTGTTTTTT. Residues: CASSLDRDRTGELFF.

The rearrangement links TRBV27 to TRBJ2-1; 9 bases map to TRBD2. From germline, CDR1 is MNHEY and CDR2 SMNVEV (reference sequence). The CDR3 is 18 amino acids. V shed 3 bases and J 0 bases; nucleotides not matched to a gene: 9. CDR3 sequence: CASSFGLAGTSSYNEQFF. Written as DNA, the CDR3 is TGTGCCAGCAGTTTTGGGCTAGCGGGGACGAGCTCCTACAATGAGCAGTTCTTC.

V and J are TRBV6-5 and TRBJ2-5, with TRBD2 matching 9 bases. The CDR3 covers 15 residues. Germline V lookup: CDR1 MNHEY, CDR2 SVGAGI. Trimming cost V 9 bases and J 1 base; bases outside gene matches: 9. This CDR3 reads CARSGGLARQETQYF. Here the CDR3 DNA reads TGTGCCAGAAGTGGGGGACTAGCCCGCCAAGAGACCCAGTACTTC.

This clonotype has just a few counts. The rearrangement links TRBV5-1 to TRBJ2-3; TRBD2 matches 8 bases. The length of the CDR3 is 16 residues. V shed 0 bases and J 2 bases; nucleotides not matched to a gene: 5. Germline V gives CDR1 SGHRS, CDR2 YFSETQ. The CDR3 coding sequence is TGCGCCAGCAGCTTGGCGCGCGGGGGGCCCACAGATACGCAGTATTTT. Residues: CASSLARGGPTDTQYF.

This clonotype was seen many times. The J gene is TRBJ1-4, the V gene TRBV4-1; D possibly corresponds to TRBD1 (6 bases). The CDR3 loop spans 16 amino acids. CDR1 is MGHRA and CDR2 is YSYEKL in the germline V gene. The V and J ends lost 1 base and 1 base respectively, with 10 bases between them. CDR3 residues: CASSQAAGVTNEKLFF. The CDR3, as DNA: TGCGCCAGCAGCCAAGCGGCAGGGGTAACTAATGAAAAACTGTTTTTT.

Many counts were recorded for this clonotype. The V and J genes are TRBV5-1 and TRBJ1-1; 8 bases are a match to TRBD1. Germline values: CDR1 SGHRS, CDR2 YFSETQ. Trimming took 3 bases from V and 2 from J; bases not matched to a gene: 18. The CDR3 is 19 amino acids. The CDR3 DNA follows: TGCGCCAGCAGCTCTACTCCGAATCGATTGGGACAGGATAACACTGAAGCTTTCTTT. Translating it yields CASSSTPNRLGQDNTEAFF.

This clonotype was observed at least ten times. The chain recombines TRBV11-1 with TRBJ1-5, with unresolved D. The germline V and J ends were trimmed by 3 bases and 0 bases, with 3 bases remaining between them. CDR1 and CDR2 from the germline V gene are SGHAT and FQDESV (reference sequence). There are 13 residues in the CDR3. The CDR3: CASSFHSNQPQHF. CDR3 nucleotides: TGTGCCAGCAGCTTCCATAGCAATCAGCCCCAGCATTTT.

The chain is built from TRBV10-2 and TRBJ1-1; D unclear. The germline V gene encodes CDR1 WSHSY and CDR2 SAAADI. The CDR3 length is 14 residues. Deletions cut 7 bases from V and 0 bases from J, with 12 bases between. The CDR3 loop is CASTPGGVNTEAFF. The CDR3 coding sequence is TGCGCCAGCACCCCAGGTGGGGTGAACACTGAAGCTTTCTTT.

The chain employs TRBV6-5 and TRBJ2-5; maybe TRBD1 (6 bases). The CDR3 is 16 amino acids. The V and J ends lost 5 bases and 1 base respectively, with 17 bases between them. The germline gives CDR1 MNHEY, CDR2 SVGAGI. DNA for the CDR3: TGTGCCAGCAGTCCTTTAGGGACAAGGTCCCAAGAGACCCAGTACTTC. Its protein is CASSPLGTRSQETQYF.

This clonotype was recorded a few times. The chain recombines TRBV11-2 with TRBJ2-3; 8 nucleotides line up with TRBD2. The length of the CDR3 is 15 residues. Unmatched junction bases numbered 5, after V lost 3 bases and J lost 3 bases. Germline V gives CDR1 SGHAT, CDR2 FQNNGV. CDR3 loop: CASSFTGGATDTQYF. DNA of the CDR3: TGTGCCAGCAGCTTTACGGGGGGGGCAACAGATACGCAGTATTTT.

The table lists this clonotype with a few counts. V usage is TRBV10-3 and J usage is TRBJ2-3; possible D gene TRBD2, 5 bases. The CDR3 loop spans 17 amino acids. V was trimmed by 4 bases and J by 2 bases, leaving 19 bases between them. Germline CDR1 reads ENHRY; CDR2 reads SYGVKD. The DNA of the CDR3 is TGTGCCATCAGTGGCGGGTTCTCTCGGGCGAACACAGATACGCAGTATTTT. It encodes CAISGGFSRANTDTQYF.

This clonotype occurred a few times. In DNA form, the CDR3 reads TGTGCCAGCAGCTTAGGCCTGTTCTCAGATACGCAGTATTTT. Translation: CASSLGLFSDTQYF. The J gene is TRBJ2-3, the V gene TRBV7-3; D is undetermined. V lost 2 bases to trimming and J lost 4 bases, with 10 bases between them. There are 14 residues in the CDR3. Germline CDR1 SGHTA, CDR2 FQGTGA.

The chain is built from TRBV3-1 and TRBJ1-2; a possible D gene is TRBD1 (6 bases). Germline V CDR1 and CDR2: LGHDT, YNNKEL (reference sequence). The CDR3 contains 16 residues. Trimming took off 4 bases at V and 4 bases at J, with 19 bases between the two ends. Here the CDR3 DNA reads TGTGCCAGCAGCCCTCTCGGACGAGACAGGACCTATGGCTACACCTTC. Translation: CASSPLGRDRTYGYTF.

The table lists this clonotype with a few counts. The chain uses TRBV20-1 and TRBJ1-1; weak D call: TRBD1 (6 bases). CDR1 is DFQATT, CDR2 SNEGSKA, per germline (reference sequence). The length of the CDR3 is 15 residues. Trimming pared 8 bases from V and 1 base from J, leaving 20 bases between. CDR3 region: CSSPPAGQSNTEAFF. The DNA of the CDR3 is TGCAGTTCCCCCCCTGCCGGACAGTCGAACACTGAAGCTTTCTTT.